Following are 15 T cell receptor beta chains from one sample sequenced in a study of blood T cell repertoires in COVID-19. Assay used: immunoSEQ multiplex PCR; TCRdb lists only in-frame clones, some missing. The sample lists roughly 250,000 clones, more than 70% seen once, with around 2.2% in the top ten. The sample was peripheral blood. The receptors come from a woman in her thirties or forties who had recovered from COVID-19.

V usage is TRBV5-8 and J usage is TRBJ2-7; D perhaps matches TRBD2 (5 bases). This CDR3 is 14 amino acids long. Trimming took off 2 bases at V and 5 bases at J, with 14 bases between the two ends. The germline CDR1 and CDR2 sequences are SGHTS and YDEGEE. CDR3 bases: TGTGCCAGCAGCTTCAATCGGGGATTCAACGAGCAGTACTTC. Protein: CASSFNRGFNEQYF.

The CDR3 here is CASTSVSSSYNEQFF. The CDR3, as DNA: TGTGCCAGCACGTCTGTCTCCAGCTCCTACAATGAGCAGTTCTTC. This chain connects TRBV14 to TRBJ2-1; no firm D call. The germline V gene has CDR1 SGHDN and CDR2 FVKESK. Trimming removed 7 bases at V and 0 bases at J, with 13 bases between. This CDR3 contains 15 residues.

This clone showed up just once. The J gene is TRBJ2-5, the V gene TRBV4-3; 15 nucleotides line up with TRBD2. CDR1 and CDR2 (germline): LGHNA, YSLEER. J was trimmed by 4 bases and V by 2 bases; bases with no gene match: 8. The CDR3 consists of 18 residues. As DNA, the CDR3 is TGCGCCAGCAGCCAAAAACGGACTAGCGGGGGGGGTTTAGAGACCCAGTACTTC. It is translated as CASSQKRTSGGGLETQYF.

The gene calls are TRBV6-5 and TRBJ1-5; unclear D gene. Trimming took off 6 bases at V and 0 bases at J, with 6 bases between the two ends. The CDR3 runs to 13 residues. In germline, CDR1 is MNHEY, CDR2 SVGAGI. In DNA, the CDR3 is TGTGCCAGCAGACTAAATAGCAATCAGCCCCAGCATTTT. Its translation: CASRLNSNQPQHF.

The gene calls are TRBV4-3 and TRBJ2-1; no definite D call. Germline lookup yields CDR1 LGHNA and CDR2 YSLEER. The CDR3 totals 15 residues. V lost 1 base and J lost 0, with 7 bases in between. CDR3 amino acids: CASSQGQRSYNEQFF. DNA for the CDR3: TGCGCCAGCAGCCAAGGGCAGCGCTCCTACAATGAGCAGTTCTTC.

The table lists this clone with a count of one. The chain couples TRBV6-4 to TRBJ2-1; 12 bases fit TRBD2. CDR1 MRHNA and CDR2 SNTAGT come from the germline V gene. This CDR3 contains 17 residues. V shed 3 bases, J shed 8 bases, and the junction held 11 bases outside the gene matches. CDR3 in amino acids: CASSEGTSGLSPDEQFF. CDR3 in DNA: TGTGCCAGCAGTGAGGGGACTAGCGGGCTATCACCCGATGAGCAGTTCTTC.

This chain joins TRBV19 and TRBJ1-5; D might be TRBD1 (5 bases). The CDR3 runs 17 residues. With 0 bases removed from V and 2 bases from J, the gap between germline ends came to 14 bases. CDR1 and CDR2 (germline): LNHDA, SQIVND (reference sequence). CDR3 coding DNA: TGTGCCAGTAGTATAGACGTAAGGGAGGGGCGCAATCAGCCCCAGCATTTT. It specifies CASSIDVREGRNQPQHF.

The chain links TRBV7-3 to TRBJ2-1; 9 positions agree with TRBD2. CDR1 and CDR2 from the germline V gene are SGHTA and FQGTGA. The CDR3 contains 16 residues. After removal of 1 base from V and 6 bases from J, the junction contained 7 bases not matched to a gene. The CDR3 is CASSLKAGGGSNEQFF. The CDR3 DNA is TGTGCCAGCAGCTTAAAAGCGGGGGGCGGTTCCAATGAGCAGTTCTTC.

The chain employs TRBV19 and TRBJ2-4; perhaps TRBD1 as D (6 bases). V was trimmed by 5 bases and J by 7 bases, leaving 9 bases between them. Germline CDR1 is LNHDA and CDR2 is SQIVND (reference sequence). The CDR3 runs to 12 residues. The CDR3 here is CASSWGRNIQYF. The DNA of the CDR3 is TGTGCCAGTAGTTGGGGGCGTAACATTCAGTACTTC.

This clone has only a few counts. This chain uses TRBV2 with TRBJ2-1, with 8 bases lining up with TRBD2. The CDR3 runs to 15 residues. The junction had 5 bases not matched to a gene; V was cut back by 3 bases and J by 4 bases. Germline V gene data show CDR1 as SNHLY and CDR2 as FYNNEI. DNA of the CDR3: TGTGCCAGCAGTGACGGGACTAGTGGTTACAATGAGCAGTTCTTC. The encoded protein is CASSDGTSGYNEQFF.

The gene calls are TRBV6-2 or TRBV6-3 and TRBJ1-4; D is unclear. Trimming stripped 2 bases from V and 0 bases from J, with 10 bases between. The CDR3 consists of 16 residues. In germline, CDR1 is MNHEY, CDR2 SVGEGT. The CDR3 region has the DNA TGTGCCAGCAGTTACGGATGGGCCGCAACTAATGAAAAACTGTTTTTT. Protein sequence: CASSYGWAATNEKLFF.

A note on this clone: A much larger clone differs by one base, so this may be a read error. The chain employs TRBV19 and TRBJ2-3; tentative D call: TRBD2 (6 bases). V was pared by 5 bases and J by 0 bases, with 6 bases between. The germline V gene encodes CDR1 LNHDA and CDR2 SQIVND (reference sequence). The CDR3 runs to 13 residues. The CDR3 sequence: CASSGTSTDTQYF. The CDR3 nucleotides are TGTGCCAGTAGTGGGACTAGCACAGATACGCAGTATTTT.

CDR3 coding DNA: TGTGCCAGCAGTTACCCCAGCGGGGTAAGCACAGATACGCAGTATTTT. This sequence encodes CASSYPSGVSTDTQYF. V usage is TRBV6-6 and J usage is TRBJ2-3; TRBD2 agrees at 7 bases. CDR1 is MNHNY, CDR2 SVGAGI, per germline (reference sequence). This CDR3 comprises 16 residues. The ends lost 2 bases at V and 0 bases at J; junction bases unmatched: 5.

This chain joins TRBV11-2 and TRBJ1-2; 8 nucleotides align to TRBD1. J gave up 4 bases and V 1 base, and 8 bases lay outside the gene matches. CDR3 size: 16 residues. Germline values: CDR1 SGHAT, CDR2 FQNNGV. The CDR3 DNA follows: TGTGCCAGCAGCTTAGGCTTCTCGGGACAGGCCTATGGCTACACCTTC. It codes for CASSLGFSGQAYGYTF.

The chain links TRBV4-3 to TRBJ1-2; possible D gene TRBD1, 5 bases. Deletions cut 3 bases from V and 6 bases from J, with 14 bases between. Germline assignment: CDR1 LGHNA and CDR2 YSLEER. The CDR3 totals 14 residues. In nucleotides, the CDR3 is TGCGCCAGCAGCCACGAGGGACGGAGGGATGGCTACACCTTC. Its translation is CASSHEGRRDGYTF.